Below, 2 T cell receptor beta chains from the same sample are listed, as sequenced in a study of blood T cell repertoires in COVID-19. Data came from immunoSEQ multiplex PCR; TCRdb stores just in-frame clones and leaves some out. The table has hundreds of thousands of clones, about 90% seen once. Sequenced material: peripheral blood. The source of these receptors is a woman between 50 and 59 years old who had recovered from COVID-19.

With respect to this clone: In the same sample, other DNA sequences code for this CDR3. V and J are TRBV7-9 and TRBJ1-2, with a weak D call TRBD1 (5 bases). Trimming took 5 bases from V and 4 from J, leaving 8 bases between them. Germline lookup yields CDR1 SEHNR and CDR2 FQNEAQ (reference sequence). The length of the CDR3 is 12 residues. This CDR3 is CASSRDSYGYTF. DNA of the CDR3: TGTGCCAGCAGCCGGGACTCCTATGGCTACACCTTC. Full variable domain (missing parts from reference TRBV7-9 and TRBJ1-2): DTGVSQNPRHKITKRGQNVTFRCDPISEHNRLYWYRQTLGQGPEFLTYFQNEAQLEKSRLLSDRFSAERPKGSFSTLEIQRTEQGDSAMYLCASSRDSYGYTFGSGTRLTVV.

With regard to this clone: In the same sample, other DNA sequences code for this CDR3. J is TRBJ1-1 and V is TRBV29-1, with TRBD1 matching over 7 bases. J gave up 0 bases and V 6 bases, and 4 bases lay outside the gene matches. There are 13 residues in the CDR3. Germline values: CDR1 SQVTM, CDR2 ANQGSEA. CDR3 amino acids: CSVAGTVNTEAFF. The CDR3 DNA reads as TGCAGCGTAGCCGGGACAGTGAACACTGAAGCTTTCTTT. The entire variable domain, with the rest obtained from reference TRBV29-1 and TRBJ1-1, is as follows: SAVISQKPSRDICQRGTSLTIQCQVDSQVTMMFWYRQQPGQSLTLIATANQGSEATYESGFVIDKFPISRPNLTFSTLTVSNMSPEDSSIYLCSVAGTVNTEAFFGQGTRLTVV.